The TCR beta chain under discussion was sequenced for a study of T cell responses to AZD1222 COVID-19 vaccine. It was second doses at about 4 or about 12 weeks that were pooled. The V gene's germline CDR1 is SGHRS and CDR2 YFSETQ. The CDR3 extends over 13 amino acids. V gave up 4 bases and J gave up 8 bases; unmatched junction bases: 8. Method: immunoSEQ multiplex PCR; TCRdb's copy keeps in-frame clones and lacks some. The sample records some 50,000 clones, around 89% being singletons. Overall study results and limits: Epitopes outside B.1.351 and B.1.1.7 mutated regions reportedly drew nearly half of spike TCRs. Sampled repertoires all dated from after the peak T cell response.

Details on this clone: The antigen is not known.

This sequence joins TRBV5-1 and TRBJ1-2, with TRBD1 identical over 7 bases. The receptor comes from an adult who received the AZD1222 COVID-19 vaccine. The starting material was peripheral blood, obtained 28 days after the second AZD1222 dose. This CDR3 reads CASSLGTAGGYTF. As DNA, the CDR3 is TGCGCCAGCAGCCTAGGGACAGCTGGGGGCTACACCTTC. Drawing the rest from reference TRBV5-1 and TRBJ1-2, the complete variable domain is KAGVTQTPRYLIKTRGQQVTLSCSPISGHRSVSWYQQTPGQGLQFLFEYFSETQRNKGNFPGRFSGRQFSNSRSEMNVSTLELGDSALYLCASSLGTAGGYTFGSGTRLTVV.